The 22 T cell receptor beta chains in this list originate from one sample, sequenced in a study of blood T cells in healthy people across ages. Through a sample-barcoded 5' primer and a J-beta primer mix, a second PCR was run for roughly 6 to 12 cycles. A single record per CDR3 protein comes from TCRdb applying MiXCR to the 5' RACE reads. The sample consists of about 1,500,000 distinct CDR3 sequences, over 25% of them appearing once. Sequencing was done on a sample of blood. The receptors were sampled from a woman aged 30 to 39 in good health.

The chain recombines TRBV12-3 or TRBV12-4 with TRBJ1-6, with D perhaps TRBD1 (5 bases). This CDR3 has 14 amino acids. Trimming cost V 3 bases and J 8 bases, with 11 bases left between them. The CDR3 protein is CASSLGRVYSPLHF. CDR3 nucleotide sequence: TGTGCCAGCAGTTTGGGGCGGGTTTATTCACCCCTCCACTTT.

V gene TRBV14 combines with J gene TRBJ2-7; D uncertain. The germline CDR1 and CDR2 sequences are SGHDN and FVKESK. The CDR3 runs 14 residues. The V and J ends lost 4 bases and 6 bases respectively, with 16 bases between them. CDR3: CASSPHFSGTEQYF. CDR3 DNA sequence: TGTGCCAGCAGCCCGCACTTTTCAGGTACCGAGCAGTACTTC.

The V gene is TRBV9, the J gene TRBJ1-1; no firm D call. CDR1 is SGDLS, CDR2 YYNGEE, per germline. Deletions cut 0 bases from V and 2 bases from J, with 5 bases between. This CDR3 spans 13 amino acids. The CDR3 region has the DNA TGTGCCAGCAGCGTAGCCTTCAACACTGAAGCTTTCTTT. Residues: CASSVAFNTEAFF.

The CDR3 DNA sequence: TGTGCCAGCAGGGGGCCTGCCCACAATGAGCAGTACTTC. It codes for CASRGPAHNEQYF. The V call is TRBV6-1, the J call TRBJ2-7; possibly TRBD1 for D (5 bases). The CDR3 consists of 13 residues. In germline, CDR1 is MNHNS, CDR2 SASEGT. Deletions cut 6 bases from V and 7 bases from J, with 16 bases between.

A remark on this clonotype: A clone one base away is much larger, so this may be a read error. V usage is TRBV4-2 and J usage is TRBJ2-5; perhaps TRBD1 as D (5 bases). The last part of the DNA fits TRBJ2-7 better; the J call may be wrong. The CDR3 is 16 amino acids. CDR1 is LGHNA, CDR2 YNFKEQ, per germline. CDR3 sequence reads: CASSDLMQGRGNEQYF. DNA of the CDR3: TGTGCCAGCAGCGACCTTATGCAGGGTAGGGGTAACGAGCAGTACTTC.

J is TRBJ2-7 and V is TRBV29-1, with a weak D call TRBD2 (5 bases). Looked up from germline, CDR1 is SQVTM and CDR2 is ANQGSEA. The V end lost 7 bases, the J end lost 3 bases, and 13 bases lay between the germline ends. The CDR3 has 12 residues. CDR3 in DNA: TGCAGCGCCGGGGTACTGGACTACGAGCAGTACTTC. Translated, it gives CSAGVLDYEQYF.

This clonotype was counted a few times. The chain uses TRBV2 and TRBJ2-7; perhaps TRBD2 as D (5 bases). Deletions cut 6 bases from V and 5 bases from J, with 11 bases between. The V gene's germline CDR1 is SNHLY and CDR2 FYNNEI. This CDR3 has 12 amino acids. In DNA, the CDR3 is TGTGCCAGCAGAATGGACGGGAACGAGCAGTACTTC. It codes for CASRMDGNEQYF.

This clonotype appeared a few times. The V call is TRBV7-6, the J call TRBJ2-2, with 15 bases aligning to TRBD2. The CDR3 runs to 18 residues. The V segment lost 0 bases and the J segment 5 bases; nucleotides outside the gene matches: 4. Per the germline V gene, CDR1 is SGHVS and CDR2 is FNYEAQ. The CDR3 DNA reads as TGTGCCAGCAGCTTAGCCGGACTAGCGGGGGGGCGTACCGGGGAGCTGTTTTTT. Translated: CASSLAGLAGGRTGELFF.

Ten or more counts support this clonotype. V and J are TRBV28 and TRBJ2-7; 9 bases are a match to TRBD2. V shed 2 bases and J 4 bases; nucleotides not matched to a gene: 6. The CDR3 extends over 15 amino acids. CDR1 is MDHEN and CDR2 is SYDVKM in the germline V gene. The CDR3 here is CASSLSSSGVYEQYF. In nucleotides, the CDR3 is TGTGCCAGCAGTTTAAGTTCTAGCGGGGTTTACGAGCAGTACTTC.

This clonotype was detected many times. The V and J genes are TRBV10-2 and TRBJ2-7; TRBD2 is a possible D gene (6 bases). This CDR3 is 16 amino acids long. Per the germline V gene, CDR1 is WSHSY and CDR2 is SAAADI. Trimming took 3 bases from V and 6 from J, leaving 21 bases between them. The CDR3 region has the DNA TGCGCCAGCAGTGACCCACCGCGGGAAGGGAGGTCCGAGCAGTACTTC. Amino acids: CASSDPPREGRSEQYF.

The table lists this clonotype with a few counts. The V and J genes are TRBV6-2 or TRBV6-3 and TRBJ2-3; the match to TRBD2 covers 9 bases. Germline CDR1 MNHEY, CDR2 SVGEGT. The CDR3 has 15 amino acids. Unmatched junction bases numbered 6, after V lost 5 bases and J lost 3 bases. The DNA of the CDR3 is TGTGCCAGCAGTACTGCGCGGGAGGGGACAGATACGCAGTATTTT. Protein product: CASSTAREGTDTQYF.

Points on this clonotype: A much bigger clone sits one base away, suggesting this may be a read error. This chain links TRBV6-2 or TRBV6-3 with TRBJ2-4, with D perhaps being TRBD1 or TRBD2 (6 bases each). The CDR3 is 15 amino acids. V lost 5 bases and J 13 bases, leaving 24 bases between the germline ends. Germline CDR1 reads MNHEY; CDR2 reads SVGEGT. The CDR3 spells CASSDGGTPPREQYF. The DNA of the CDR3 is TGTGCCAGCAGTGACGGAGGGACACCTCCTAGGGAGCAGTACTTC.

The chain combines TRBV6-5 with TRBJ1-1; 7 bases match TRBD1. V shed 8 bases and J 2 bases; nucleotides not matched to a gene: 2. Germline assignment: CDR1 MNHEY and CDR2 SVGAGI. CDR3 size: 12 residues. This chain's CDR3 is CASGDSNTEAFF. In DNA form, the CDR3 reads TGTGCCAGCGGGGACAGCAACACTGAAGCTTTCTTT.

In this sample, this clonotype turned up a few times. The chain combines TRBV7-6 with TRBJ1-1, with no clear D. Germline-derived CDR1 and CDR2 are SGHVS and FNYEAQ. The CDR3 runs to 15 residues. V was cut by 1 base and J by 2 bases, with 11 bases left in between. CDR3 DNA: TGTGCCAGCAGCTTAGGGGAGGGAAGTAACACTGAAGCTTTCTTT. Its translation: CASSLGEGSNTEAFF. Drawing the rest from reference TRBV7-6 and TRBJ1-1, the complete variable domain is GAGVSQSPRYKVTKRGQDVALRCDPISGHVSLYWYRQALGQGPEFLTYFNYEAQQDKSGLPNDRFSAERPEGSISTLTIQRTEQRDSAMYRCASSLGEGSNTEAFFGQGTRLTVV.

The J gene is TRBJ1-5, the V gene TRBV20-1; D uncertain. V was pared by 6 bases and J by 1 base, with 19 bases between. CDR1 and CDR2 from the germline V gene are DFQATT and SNEGSKA (reference sequence). This CDR3 comprises 16 residues. CDR3: CSAMGGGGGSNQPQHF. CDR3 coding DNA: TGCAGTGCCATGGGTGGTGGTGGAGGAAGCAATCAGCCCCAGCATTTT.

J is TRBJ2-1 and V is TRBV6-2 or TRBV6-3; D may be TRBD1 (6 bases). The CDR3 extends over 15 amino acids. V was cut by 5 bases and J by 5 bases, with 16 bases left in between. Germline values: CDR1 MNHEY, CDR2 SVGEGT. In DNA, the CDR3 is TGTGCCAGCAGTGCTGCGGGCAGGGGCCACAATGAGCAGTTCTTC. It specifies CASSAAGRGHNEQFF.

This clonotype was observed at least ten times. The CDR3 region is CASSPGGQGSYEQYF. As DNA, the CDR3 is TGTGCCAGCTCACCCGGTGGACAGGGATCCTACGAGCAGTACTTC. The V call is TRBV18, the J call TRBJ2-7, with 8 bases aligning to TRBD1. Germline CDR1 KGHSH, CDR2 LQKENI. The length of the CDR3 is 15 residues. The junction had 5 bases not matched to a gene; V was cut back by 3 bases and J by 1 base. Full variable domain (remainder filled in from reference TRBV18 and TRBJ2-7): NAGVMQNPRHLVRRRGQEARLRCSPMKGHSHVYWYRQLPEEGLKFMVYLQKENIIDESGMPKERFSAEFPKEGPSILRIQQVVRGDSAAYFCASSPGGQGSYEQYFGPGTRLTVT.

Notes on this clonotype: No conserved phenylalanine or tryptophan ends this CDR3, so it is likely a read error. The chain recombines TRBV28 with TRBJ2-4, with 13 bases identical to TRBD2. The J call is in doubt because the DNA end fits TRBJ2-7 better. CDR3 length: 15 residues. Germline V lookup: CDR1 MDHEN, CDR2 SYDVKM. The CDR3 is CASSPGTSGMNEQYY. CDR3 bases: TGTGCCAGCAGTCCCGGGACTAGCGGGATGAACGAGCAGTACTAC.

This chain's CDR3 is CSAETRGHSGANVLTF. The DNA of the CDR3 is TGCAGCGCCGAAACCCGAGGCCACTCTGGGGCCAACGTCCTGACTTTC. This chain uses TRBV29-1 with TRBJ2-6; D is unclear. Germline V CDR1 and CDR2: SQVTM, ANQGSEA. The CDR3 is 16 amino acids. V was trimmed by 7 bases and J by 0 bases, leaving 16 bases between them. Together with reference TRBV29-1 and TRBJ2-6, the CDR3 gives the full variable domain: SAVISQKPSRDICQRGTSLTIQCQVDSQVTMMFWYRQQPGQSLTLIATANQGSEATYESGFVIDKFPISRPNLTFSTLTVSNMSPEDSSIYLCSAETRGHSGANVLTFGAGSRLTVL.

This chain connects TRBV12-3 or TRBV12-4 to TRBJ2-6; D not resolved. Trimming cost V 6 bases and J 0 bases, with 12 bases left between them. The CDR3 contains 16 residues. The CDR3 nucleotides read TGTGCCAGCAGCCCCCACGGCGGCTCTGGGGCCAACGTCCTGACTTTC. This sequence encodes CASSPHGGSGANVLTF.

The rearrangement uses TRBV10-3 and TRBJ2-7; 8 positions agree with TRBD1. The CDR3 runs 13 residues. V gave up 5 bases and J gave up 5 bases; unmatched junction bases: 5. The germline CDR1 and CDR2 sequences are ENHRY and SYGVKD. CDR3 residues: CAISKTGAHEQYF. DNA for the CDR3: TGTGCCATCAGTAAGACAGGGGCCCACGAGCAGTACTTC.

At least ten counts were recorded for this clonotype. This sequence joins TRBV20-1 and TRBJ2-7, with 8 positions matching TRBD1. V shed 3 bases, J shed 3 bases, and the junction held 13 bases outside the gene matches. Germline CDR1 and CDR2: DFQATT and SNEGSKA (reference sequence). The CDR3 sequence is 16 residues long. CDR3 region: CSARDHRDRSLYEQYF. CDR3 sequence (DNA): TGCAGTGCTAGGGACCACCGGGACAGGAGCCTCTACGAGCAGTACTTC.